This T cell receptor (beta chain) was sequenced during a study of cytomegalovirus exposure and HLA in healthy donors. V lost 4 bases and J lost 7; bases outside the gene matches: 7. The CDR3 runs 15 residues. The V gene's germline CDR1 is LGHNA and CDR2 YSLEER. Healthy bone marrow donors made up the donors. PCR was performed using 60 Vbeta and 13 Jbeta primers. Sequenced by immunoSEQ multiplex PCR; TCRdb stores in-frame clones only, minus some. This table has tens of thousands of clones, roughly 80% appearing once. This TCR was recovered from a woman aged 40 to 50 in good health and CMV-seronegative. This chain joins TRBV4-3 and TRBJ1-2, with 12 bases identical to TRBD1. What was sequenced was PBMCs. CDR3 region: CASSRTGQGAGGYTF. The CDR3 region has the DNA TGCGCCAGCAGCCGTACGGGACAGGGGGCAGGTGGCTACACCTTC.